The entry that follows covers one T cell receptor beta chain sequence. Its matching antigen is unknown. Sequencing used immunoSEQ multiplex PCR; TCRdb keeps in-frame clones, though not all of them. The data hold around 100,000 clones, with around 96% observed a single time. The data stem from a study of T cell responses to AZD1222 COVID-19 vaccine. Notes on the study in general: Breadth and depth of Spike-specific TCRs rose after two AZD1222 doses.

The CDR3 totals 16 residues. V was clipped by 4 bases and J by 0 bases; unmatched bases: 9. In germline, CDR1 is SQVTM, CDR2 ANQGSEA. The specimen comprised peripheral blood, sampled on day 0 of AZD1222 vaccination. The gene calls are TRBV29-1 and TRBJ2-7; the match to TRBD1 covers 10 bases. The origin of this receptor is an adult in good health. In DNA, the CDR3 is TGCAGCGTTGGTATCCGGGACAGGGGCTTCTCCTACGAGCAGTACTTC. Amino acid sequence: CSVGIRDRGFSYEQYF.